The 24 T cell receptor beta chains presented below share a single source sample, sequenced in a study of T-cell reconstitution after alpha-beta-depleted transplantation in children. For TCRbeta, the library was prepared with unique molecular identifiers. TCRdb re-derived calls from the PCR reads in MiXCR, one entry per CDR3 protein. The sample consists of hundreds of thousands of distinct CDR3 sequences, roughly 13% of them appearing once. Material: PBMCs, obtained before TCRalphabeta/CD19-depleted stem cell transplant. These receptors all stem from a girl aged 2-9 years with congenital amegakaryocytic thrombocytopenia, due to receive a stem cell transplant.

This clonotype was counted a few times. The chain combines TRBV29-1 with TRBJ2-3; D tentatively reads TRBD1 or TRBD2 (5 bases each). From germline, CDR1 is SQVTM and CDR2 ANQGSEA. This CDR3 has 12 amino acids. CDR3 nucleotide sequence: TGCAGTGGTCTTACGGGGCCAGATACGCAGTATTTT. Amino acids: CSGLTGPDTQYF.

This clonotype was counted only a few times. The chain links TRBV7-9 to TRBJ2-7; perhaps TRBD1 as D (5 bases). This CDR3 contains 13 residues. Trimming cost V 0 bases and J 7 bases, with 10 bases left between them. Germline CDR1 reads SEHNR; CDR2 reads FQNEAQ (reference sequence). The CDR3 bases are TGTGCCAGCAGCTTAGCCAGGGCGCGAGAGCAGTACTTC. Translated: CASSLARAREQYF.

This clonotype was detected many times. The J gene is TRBJ2-3, the V gene TRBV5-6; 9 bases agree with TRBD1. The junction had 10 bases not matched to a gene; V was cut back by 4 bases and J by 7 bases. CDR3 length equals 15 residues. Germline V gene sequence: CDR1 SGHDT, CDR2 YYEEEE. CDR3 coding DNA: TGTGCCAGCAGCGCGGGGACAGGGAGTTTCTATACGCAGTATTTT. This codes for CASSAGTGSFYTQYF.

This clonotype appeared many times. The chain combines TRBV5-5 with TRBJ2-1; TRBD1 matches 9 bases. Germline values: CDR1 SGHKS, CDR2 YYEKEE (reference sequence). The CDR3 has 17 residues. J lost 0 bases, V lost 7 bases, and 11 bases had no gene match. CDR3 sequence reads: CASVLDRGFSSYNEQFF. In nucleotides, the CDR3 is TGTGCCAGCGTGCTGGACAGGGGTTTTAGCTCCTACAATGAGCAGTTCTTC. Together with reference TRBV5-5 and TRBJ2-1, the CDR3 gives the full variable domain: DAGVTQSPTHLIKTRGQQVTLRCSPISGHKSVSWYQQVLGQGPQFIFQYYEKEERGRGNFPDRFSARQFPNYSSELNVNALLLGDSALYLCASVLDRGFSSYNEQFFGPGTRLTVL.

This clonotype showed up just a few times. The chain uses TRBV15 and TRBJ2-1, with a tentative D call TRBD1 (7 bases). The CDR3 has 15 amino acids. Germline lookup yields CDR1 LNHNV and CDR2 YYDKDF (reference sequence). Trimming cost V 5 bases and J 3 bases, with 14 bases left between them. The CDR3 here is CATSPWGDSYNEQFF. The DNA for the CDR3 is TGTGCCACCAGCCCCTGGGGGGACAGCTACAATGAGCAGTTCTTC.

This clonotype showed up many times. The chain couples TRBV29-1 to TRBJ1-6, with D unclear. Trimming pared 0 bases from V and 17 bases from J, leaving 14 bases between. The CDR3 has 12 amino acids. Germline CDR1 and CDR2: SQVTM and ANQGSEA. The CDR3 DNA reads as TGCAGCGTTGAAGATTTGACGGGGAACTTCCACTTT. Amino acids: CSVEDLTGNFHF.

The chain is built from TRBV7-6 and TRBJ2-5; 13 nucleotides line up with TRBD2. The germline V gene encodes CDR1 SGHVS and CDR2 FNYEAQ. The CDR3 sequence is 19 residues long. With V trimmed by 1 base and J by 9 bases, 17 bases remained unmatched. The CDR3 sequence: CASSLGRLAGGSVKRAQYF. The CDR3 DNA follows: TGTGCCAGCAGCTTAGGGCGACTAGCGGGAGGATCAGTCAAGAGGGCCCAGTACTTC.

This clonotype was seen at least ten times. The chain combines TRBV29-1 with TRBJ2-7; D is uncertain. CDR3 length equals 12 residues. The germline CDR1 and CDR2 sequences are SQVTM and ANQGSEA. With 1 base removed from V and 2 bases from J, the gap between germline ends came to 6 bases. CDR3 protein: CSVEGNTYEQYF. The CDR3 DNA is TGCAGCGTTGAAGGGAACACCTACGAGCAGTACTTC.

This clonotype was counted a few times. The chain recombines TRBV11-2 with TRBJ2-1; D remains ambiguous. CDR3 size: 15 residues. Trimming pared 3 bases from V and 5 bases from J, leaving 14 bases between. Germline V gene data show CDR1 as SGHAT and CDR2 as FQNNGV. CDR3 residues: CASSFSSGKDNEQFF. The CDR3, as DNA: TGTGCCAGCAGCTTCTCTTCTGGGAAAGACAATGAGCAGTTCTTC.

In this sample, this clonotype turned up a few times. The V call is TRBV20-1, the J call TRBJ2-1; D possibly corresponds to TRBD2 (6 bases). Trimming pared 1 base from V and 8 bases from J, leaving 15 bases between. This CDR3 has 14 residues. Germline assignment: CDR1 DFQATT and CDR2 SNEGSKA (reference sequence). The CDR3 region has the DNA TGCAGTGCTAGAGTGGTACGGCGGGAAGATGAGCAGTTCTTC. The encoded protein is CSARVVRREDEQFF.

V is TRBV6-1 and J is TRBJ1-2, with 7 bases matching TRBD1. The germline gives CDR1 MNHNS, CDR2 SASEGT. Losses at the gene ends were 6 bases for V and 10 bases for J; bases not matched to a gene: 11. The CDR3 extends over 13 amino acids. CDR3 amino acids: CASSIEDRNFYTF. The CDR3 DNA reads TGTGCCAGCAGCATCGAGGACAGGAATTTCTACACCTTC.

The CDR3 region is CASSIDLVGELFF. The CDR3, as DNA: TGTGCCAGTAGTATAGATCTAGTCGGGGAGCTGTTTTTT. The chain couples TRBV19 to TRBJ2-2, with D uncertain. This CDR3 region has 13 residues. Trimming pared 0 bases from V and 7 bases from J, leaving 6 bases between. Germline CDR1 reads LNHDA; CDR2 reads SQIVND (reference sequence).

This clonotype has a count of ten or more. The chain has TRBV27 and TRBJ2-5; 9 nucleotides align to TRBD2. The ends lost 4 bases at V and 0 bases at J; junction bases unmatched: 9. The germline V gene encodes CDR1 MNHEY and CDR2 SMNVEV (reference sequence). This CDR3 spans 17 amino acids. As DNA, the CDR3 is TGTGCCAGCAGTTCCCGAGGACTAGCGCAGTACCAAGAGACCCAGTACTTC. This gives the protein CASSSRGLAQYQETQYF.

This clonotype has a count of ten or more. The V gene is TRBV15, the J gene TRBJ2-1, with D perhaps TRBD1 or TRBD2 (5 bases each). The germline V gene has CDR1 LNHNV and CDR2 YYDKDF (reference sequence). The V end was cut by 0 bases, the J end by 7 bases, with 13 bases between. There are 15 residues in the CDR3. The CDR3 spells CATSRDRRGTNEQFF. The CDR3 coding sequence is TGTGCCACCAGCAGAGATCGACGAGGGACGAATGAGCAGTTCTTC.

This clonotype came up many times. The chain couples TRBV12-3 or TRBV12-4 to TRBJ2-6; the D is unclear. The V gene lost 6 bases and the J gene lost 4 bases, with 10 bases spanning the gap. The CDR3 totals 14 residues. The CDR3 coding sequence is TGTGCCAGCAGCCCCGGGCAAGGGGCCAACGTCCTGACTTTC. Protein: CASSPGQGANVLTF.

This clonotype was seen more than once but under ten times. This chain uses TRBV20-1 with TRBJ2-1; D ambiguous. V gave up 0 bases and J gave up 9 bases, with 15 bases separating them. This CDR3 has 14 residues. Germline V gives CDR1 DFQATT, CDR2 SNEGSKA (reference sequence). The CDR3 bases are TGCAGTGCTAGAGATAGGTCGGCGTCAGGTGAGCAGTTCTTC. This sequence encodes CSARDRSASGEQFF.

In regard to this clonotype: Relative to the germline gene, one junction end is altered; a read error may explain this. The J gene is TRBJ2-3, the V gene TRBV20-1, with D tentatively TRBD2 (6 bases). The CDR3 sequence is 16 residues long. Germline loops: CDR1 DFQATT, CDR2 SNEGSKA (reference sequence). The CDR3 nucleotides are TGCAGAGCTAGGGTCGGGCTGGGGGGAAAGACAGATACGCAGTATTTT. This gives the protein CRARVGLGGKTDTQYF.

With regard to this clonotype: Germline and junction disagree at one end, which may indicate a read error. This chain links TRBV3-1 with TRBJ1-5; D unclear. The CDR3 length is 14 residues. The germline V gene encodes CDR1 LGHDT and CDR2 YNNKEL (reference sequence). CDR3 loop: CAGSQDLQNQPQHF. The CDR3, as DNA: TGTGCCGGCAGCCAAGATCTTCAAAATCAGCCCCAGCATTTT.

This clonotype was found once. The rearrangement uses TRBV7-6 and TRBJ2-3; maybe TRBD2 (5 bases). The CDR3 extends over 14 amino acids. The V end was cut by 0 bases, the J end by 5 bases, with 9 bases between. Germline V CDR1 and CDR2: SGHVS, FNYEAQ. The CDR3: CASSLAGIRDTQYF. In DNA, the CDR3 is TGTGCCAGCAGCTTAGCCGGGATACGAGATACGCAGTATTTT.

The gene calls are TRBV10-3 and TRBJ1-2; D not certain. CDR3 size: 15 residues. V lost 0 bases and J lost 0, with 8 bases in between. Germline CDR1 and CDR2: ENHRY and SYGVKD. The CDR3 loop is CAISESQTTNYGYTF. In nucleotides, the CDR3 is TGTGCCATCAGTGAGTCGCAGACTACTAACTATGGCTACACCTTC.

The chain links TRBV7-8 to TRBJ2-1; TRBD2 matches 7 bases. The trim removed 3 bases at V and 8 bases at J, leaving 13 bases unmatched. The length of the CDR3 is 16 residues. From germline, CDR1 is SGHVS and CDR2 FQNEAQ. DNA of the CDR3: TGTGCCAGCAGCTTCCGGGACCCTGGCCGGGGGGATGAGCAGTTCTTC. Encoded protein: CASSFRDPGRGDEQFF.

This clonotype was seen only a few times. The gene calls are TRBV20-1 and TRBJ2-7, with D tentatively TRBD2 (5 bases). V was clipped by 7 bases and J by 3 bases, with 13 bases between them. CDR1 DFQATT and CDR2 SNEGSKA come from the germline V gene (reference sequence). This CDR3 comprises 12 residues. This chain's CDR3 is CSVGEGDYEQYF. The CDR3 nucleotides read TGCAGTGTCGGCGAGGGAGACTACGAGCAGTACTTC.

This clonotype was detected ten times or more. V is TRBV5-1 and J is TRBJ2-2; the D gene is possibly TRBD2 (6 bases). Trimming left V 4 bases short and J 4 bases short, with 14 bases between. The CDR3 is made up of 15 amino acids. Germline V lookup: CDR1 SGHRS, CDR2 YFSETQ. The chain's CDR3 is CASSQKAGRTGELFF. CDR3 nucleotides: TGCGCCAGCAGCCAGAAGGCGGGACGCACCGGGGAGCTGTTTTTT.

V usage is TRBV12-3 or TRBV12-4 and J usage is TRBJ2-2; 14 bases agree with TRBD2. The CDR3 is 19 amino acids. The trim removed 1 base at V and 7 bases at J, leaving 11 bases unmatched. The CDR3 DNA sequence: TGTGCCAGCAGTTTAGACGGGACTAGCGGGAGACAACCGGTCGGGGAGCTGTTTTTT. This sequence encodes CASSLDGTSGRQPVGELFF.